This TCR beta chain was recorded in a study of T cells in localized non-small cell lung cancer. With respect to this clone: Its cognate antigen is unknown.

Trimming at V came to 5 bases and at J to 7 bases, leaving 7 bases not matched to a gene. Germline V gives CDR1 MNHEY, CDR2 SMNVEV (reference sequence). The CDR3 extends over 13 amino acids. The data were produced by immunoSEQ multiplex PCR, yet TCRdb's version contains in-frame clones alone and is incomplete. The table shows some 25,000 clones, with approximately 86% occurring only once. Findings of the study overall: Out of the top 100 tumor clones, a median about 58 were seen in adjacent lung.

The sample consisted of peripheral blood, taken before any cancer treatment. This receptor was identified in a female donor at least 60 years old with stage I lung adenocarcinoma. This chain joins TRBV27 and TRBJ2-7, with TRBD2 matching 8 bases. CDR3 bases: TGTGCCAGCAGTCCCCTCCCGGGGGGGGAGCAGTACTTC. Its protein product is CASSPLPGGEQYF.